This T cell receptor beta chain was observed in a study of cytotoxic CD8 clonotypes in ibrutinib-treated CLL. About the study: Specimens for response were gathered following a median around a year of therapy, spanning 6 to 36. Mean productive templates were around 240,000; mean productive rearrangements were 94,082.

Produced via immunoSEQ multiplex PCR; TCRdb's table is partial and in-frame only. The sample shows around 310,000 clones, roughly 80% of them seen only once. To note about this clone: Its antigen is not known.

Study conclusions and caveats: Baseline clonality was higher than in age-matched healthy donors and moved in step with circulating CD8+ T-cell counts. At ibrutinib response, clonality increased, and at progression it declined back toward baseline.

Unmatched junction bases numbered 9, after V lost 1 base and J lost 0 bases. CDR3 length equals 17 residues. Germline CDR1 reads SQVTM; CDR2 reads ANQGSEA. Sequenced here: PBMCs, sampled before ibrutinib treatment. The source is a human donor with chronic lymphocytic leukemia. The chain employs TRBV29-1 and TRBJ2-1; TRBD2 agrees at 7 bases. This CDR3 is CSVEVLSGLSSYNEQFF. CDR3 DNA: TGCAGCGTTGAAGTACTTAGCGGGCTTAGCTCCTACAATGAGCAGTTCTTC.